This is a list of T cell receptor beta chains from one sample in a study of T cell responses to AZD1222 COVID-19 vaccine. The protocol was immunoSEQ multiplex PCR, while the TCRdb copy is restricted to in-frame clones and leaves out a portion. Of around 130,000 clones listed, 70% to 90% are singletons. The sample consisted of peripheral blood, taken on day 0 of AZD1222 vaccination. The source of these receptors is an adult in good health. Each CDR3 is given with its conserved first and last residue. A D gene is named only where the DNA matches it firmly. The size entry is marked missing in some rows and otherwise reads once, few, many or a size class.

j_call: TRBJ2-6; v_call: TRBV7-2; clone_size: .; d_call: TRBD1; cdr3_aa: CASSLRTGGSGANVLTF; cdr3_nt: TGTGCCAGCAGCCTCAGGACAGGCGGGTCTGGGGCCAACGTCCTGACTTTC
j_call: TRBJ1-2; v_call: TRBV19; clone_size: .; d_call: TRBD1; cdr3_aa: CASSPQGASGYTF; cdr3_nt: TGTGCCAGTAGCCCACAGGGGGCAAGTGGCTACACCTTC
j_call: TRBJ1-5; v_call: TRBV6-5; clone_size: once; d_call: .; cdr3_aa: CASSYNGVNQPQHF; cdr3_nt: TGTGCCAGCAGTTACAACGGGGTCAATCAGCCCCAGCATTTT
j_call: TRBJ2-7; v_call: TRBV27; clone_size: .; d_call: .; cdr3_aa: CASSLSTGTPYEQYF; cdr3_nt: TGTGCCAGCAGTTTGTCCACAGGCACTCCCTACGAGCAGTACTTC
j_call: TRBJ1-2; v_call: TRBV4-1; clone_size: .; d_call: .; cdr3_aa: CASSQVQINYGYTF; cdr3_nt: TGCGCCAGCAGCCAAGTTCAAATTAACTATGGCTACACCTTC
j_call: TRBJ1-1; v_call: TRBV14; clone_size: .; d_call: .; cdr3_aa: CASSQLGGSAFF; cdr3_nt: TGTGCCAGCAGCCAATTGGGAGGTAGCGCTTTCTTT
j_call: TRBJ1-2; v_call: TRBV6-1; clone_size: .; d_call: .; cdr3_aa: CASSEGDWGSGYTF; cdr3_nt: TGTGCCAGCAGTGAAGGAGACTGGGGCTCTGGCTACACCTTC
j_call: TRBJ1-6; v_call: TRBV9; clone_size: .; d_call: .; cdr3_aa: CASSSGVYSPLHF; cdr3_nt: TGTGCCAGCAGCTCAGGTGTCTATTCACCCCTCCACTTT
j_call: TRBJ2-5; v_call: TRBV27; clone_size: .; d_call: .; cdr3_aa: CASSRKTGRYQETQYF; cdr3_nt: TGTGCCAGCAGTAGGAAAACTGGACGGTACCAAGAGACCCAGTACTTC
j_call: TRBJ2-5; v_call: TRBV5-1; clone_size: .; d_call: .; cdr3_aa: CASSLGQQETQYF; cdr3_nt: TGCGCCAGCAGCTTGGGACAGCAAGAGACCCAGTACTTC
j_call: TRBJ1-2; v_call: TRBV6-2/TRBV6-3; clone_size: .; d_call: .; cdr3_aa: CASSRSPSFGYTF; cdr3_nt: TGTGCCAGCAGTCGGAGCCCTTCTTTTGGCTACACCTTC
j_call: TRBJ2-2; v_call: TRBV24-1; clone_size: .; d_call: TRBD1; cdr3_aa: CATSDFGQGRGTGELFF; cdr3_nt: TGTGCCACCAGTGATTTCGGACAGGGAAGGGGTACCGGGGAGCTGTTTTTT
j_call: TRBJ1-1; v_call: TRBV9; clone_size: .; d_call: .; cdr3_aa: CASSVDTDTEAFF; cdr3_nt: TGTGCCAGCAGCGTAGATACTGACACTGAAGCTTTCTTT
j_call: TRBJ1-1; v_call: TRBV19; clone_size: .; d_call: .; cdr3_aa: CVATPGSGTEAFF; cdr3_nt: TGTGTCGCCACTCCGGGAAGTGGCACTGAAGCTTTCTTT
j_call: TRBJ2-4; v_call: TRBV27; clone_size: .; d_call: .; cdr3_aa: CASSLSPLEEGGIQYF; cdr3_nt: TGTGCCAGCAGTTTATCGCCCCTGGAGGAGGGGGGCATTCAGTACTTC
j_call: TRBJ2-7; v_call: TRBV28; clone_size: few; d_call: .; cdr3_aa: CASRMASGSYEQYF; cdr3_nt: TGTGCCAGCAGGATGGCCTCGGGGAGCTACGAGCAGTACTTC
j_call: TRBJ1-3; v_call: TRBV20-1; clone_size: .; d_call: .; cdr3_aa: CSASNPPSSGNTIYF; cdr3_nt: TGCAGTGCTAGTAATCCACCCTCCTCTGGAAACACCATATATTTT
j_call: TRBJ1-6; v_call: TRBV3-1/TRBV3-2; clone_size: few; d_call: TRBD1; cdr3_aa: CASSRGTGYRNSPLHF; cdr3_nt: TGTGCCAGCAGCCGCGGGACAGGGTATCGGAATTCACCCCTCCACTTT
j_call: TRBJ1-4; v_call: TRBV7-2; clone_size: .; d_call: .; cdr3_aa: CASSLGRGEKLFF; cdr3_nt: TGTGCCAGCAGCTTAGGGAGGGGTGAAAAACTGTTTTTT
j_call: TRBJ1-1; v_call: TRBV5-1; clone_size: .; d_call: .; cdr3_aa: CASSSMDGNSAFF; cdr3_nt: TGCGCCAGCAGCTCGATGGACGGTAATAGTGCTTTCTTT
j_call: TRBJ1-1; v_call: TRBV12-3/TRBV12-4; clone_size: .; d_call: .; cdr3_aa: CASSLSNTEAFF; cdr3_nt: TGTGCCAGCAGTTTGTCCAACACTGAAGCTTTCTTT
j_call: TRBJ2-1; v_call: TRBV19; clone_size: .; d_call: TRBD2; cdr3_aa: CASSTRSGSAYNEQFF; cdr3_nt: TGTGCCAGTAGTACCCGTAGCGGGAGCGCCTACAATGAGCAGTTCTTC
j_call: TRBJ2-2; v_call: TRBV5-1; clone_size: .; d_call: .; cdr3_aa: CASSPPTPGELFF; cdr3_nt: TGCGCCAGCAGCCCGCCGACTCCCGGGGAGCTGTTTTTT
j_call: TRBJ2-5; v_call: TRBV18; clone_size: .; d_call: .; cdr3_aa: CASSPYRETQYF; cdr3_nt: TGTGCCAGCTCACCCTATAGAGAGACCCAGTACTTC
j_call: TRBJ2-1; v_call: TRBV2; clone_size: once; d_call: TRBD2; cdr3_aa: CASRSSSGSIANEQFF; cdr3_nt: TGTGCCAGCAGATCCAGTAGCGGGAGTATCGCCAATGAGCAGTTCTTC
j_call: TRBJ2-1; v_call: TRBV12-3/TRBV12-4; clone_size: .; d_call: TRBD1; cdr3_aa: CASRGQGRGEQFF; cdr3_nt: TGTGCCAGCAGGGGACAGGGGAGGGGAGAGCAGTTCTTC
j_call: TRBJ1-2; v_call: TRBV29-1; clone_size: .; d_call: TRBD1; cdr3_aa: CSVHQGAPGYTF; cdr3_nt: TGCAGCGTTCACCAGGGGGCGCCGGGCTACACCTTC
j_call: TRBJ1-5; v_call: TRBV7-9; clone_size: .; d_call: .; cdr3_aa: CASSLARQPQHF; cdr3_nt: TGTGCCAGCAGCTTAGCACGTCAGCCCCAGCATTTT
j_call: TRBJ1-2; v_call: TRBV6-5; clone_size: .; d_call: TRBD1; cdr3_aa: CASSPDRDNYGYTF; cdr3_nt: TGTGCCAGCAGTCCCGACAGGGATAACTATGGCTACACCTTC
j_call: TRBJ1-1; v_call: TRBV24-1; clone_size: once; d_call: .; cdr3_aa: CATSDAMNTEAFF; cdr3_nt: TGTGCCACCAGTGATGCTATGAACACTGAAGCTTTCTTT
j_call: TRBJ1-6; v_call: TRBV11-1; clone_size: .; d_call: .; cdr3_aa: CASSVGRSLDLHF; cdr3_nt: TGTGCCAGCAGCGTGGGACGGAGCTTAGACCTCCACTTT
j_call: TRBJ1-1; v_call: TRBV5-6; clone_size: .; d_call: .; cdr3_aa: CASSWGGLNTEAFF; cdr3_nt: TGTGCCAGCAGCTGGGGGGGATTGAACACTGAAGCTTTCTTT
j_call: TRBJ2-5; v_call: TRBV5-5; clone_size: .; d_call: .; cdr3_aa: CASSSHTRAGWAGTQYF; cdr3_nt: TGTGCCAGCAGCTCACATACCCGAGCAGGGTGGGCAGGGACCCAGTACTTC
j_call: TRBJ1-4; v_call: TRBV5-1; clone_size: .; d_call: .; cdr3_aa: CASSLGSSRGIGLGEKLFF; cdr3_nt: TGCGCCAGCAGCTTGGGTTCTTCCAGGGGTATCGGATTGGGGGAAAAACTGTTTTTT
j_call: TRBJ2-2; v_call: TRBV5-4; clone_size: .; d_call: TRBD2; cdr3_aa: CASSFGTTHTGELFF; cdr3_nt: TGTGCCAGCAGCTTCGGGACTACCCACACCGGGGAGCTGTTTTTT
j_call: TRBJ2-7; v_call: TRBV4-1; clone_size: .; d_call: .; cdr3_aa: CASSQDWGDYEQYF; cdr3_nt: TGCGCCAGCAGCCAAGATTGGGGGGACTACGAGCAGTACTTC
j_call: TRBJ2-7; v_call: TRBV5-6; clone_size: once; d_call: TRBD1; cdr3_aa: CASSQGVFGSYEQYF; cdr3_nt: TGTGCCAGCAGCCAGGGGGTTTTTGGCAGCTACGAGCAGTACTTC
j_call: TRBJ1-1; v_call: TRBV6-5; clone_size: .; d_call: .; cdr3_aa: CASSYAQGPNTEAFF; cdr3_nt: TGTGCCAGCAGTTACGCACAGGGTCCGAACACTGAAGCTTTCTTT
j_call: TRBJ1-4; v_call: TRBV7-2; clone_size: .; d_call: TRBD1; cdr3_aa: CASSLQGGDGEKLFF; cdr3_nt: TGTGCCAGCAGCTTACAAGGGGGCGATGGTGAAAAACTGTTTTTT
j_call: TRBJ1-6; v_call: TRBV4-1; clone_size: .; d_call: TRBD1; cdr3_aa: CASSQDRGYNSPLHF; cdr3_nt: TGCGCCAGCAGCCAGGACAGGGGCTATAATTCACCCCTCCACTTT
j_call: TRBJ1-1; v_call: TRBV24-1; clone_size: .; d_call: .; cdr3_aa: CATSDPQATEAFF; cdr3_nt: TGTGCCACCAGTGATCCCCAAGCAACTGAAGCTTTCTTT
j_call: TRBJ2-5; v_call: TRBV3-1/TRBV3-2; clone_size: .; d_call: TRBD2; cdr3_aa: CASSQSGTSGRETQYF; cdr3_nt: TGTGCCAGCAGCCAATCCGGGACTAGCGGGAGAGAGACCCAGTACTTC
j_call: TRBJ1-1; v_call: TRBV7-9; clone_size: once; d_call: .; cdr3_aa: CASSLYRGRGTEAFF; cdr3_nt: TGTGCCAGCAGCTTATACCGGGGGAGAGGCACTGAAGCTTTCTTT
j_call: TRBJ2-7; v_call: TRBV9; clone_size: .; d_call: .; cdr3_aa: CASSVGQGPHEQYF; cdr3_nt: TGTGCCAGCAGCGTAGGGCAGGGGCCACACGAGCAGTACTTC
j_call: TRBJ1-5; v_call: TRBV2; clone_size: once; d_call: .; cdr3_aa: CASTVEGNQPQHF; cdr3_nt: TGTGCCAGCACGGTGGAAGGCAATCAGCCCCAGCATTTT
j_call: TRBJ1-2; v_call: TRBV19; clone_size: .; d_call: .; cdr3_aa: CASSIVNGYGYTF; cdr3_nt: TGTGCCAGTAGTATAGTAAACGGCTATGGCTACACCTTC
j_call: TRBJ1-1; v_call: TRBV6-5; clone_size: .; d_call: TRBD1; cdr3_aa: CATSGQGNTEAFF; cdr3_nt: TGTGCGACCTCGGGACAGGGGAACACTGAAGCTTTCTTT
j_call: TRBJ2-1; v_call: TRBV3-1/TRBV3-2; clone_size: .; d_call: .; cdr3_aa: CASSQDYGRDALIEQFF; cdr3_nt: TGTGCCAGCAGCCAAGATTACGGAAGGGACGCGCTAATAGAGCAGTTCTTC
j_call: TRBJ1-4; v_call: TRBV28; clone_size: .; d_call: TRBD1; cdr3_aa: CASTAGGQGSEKLFF; cdr3_nt: TGTGCCAGCACCGCTGGGGGACAGGGGAGTGAAAAACTGTTTTTT
j_call: TRBJ1-1; v_call: TRBV6-5; clone_size: .; d_call: .; cdr3_aa: CASSYGGNTEAFF; cdr3_nt: TGTGCCAGCAGTTACGGAGGGAACACTGAAGCTTTCTTT
j_call: TRBJ2-7; v_call: TRBV7-3; clone_size: .; d_call: .; cdr3_aa: CASSSSHSYEQYF; cdr3_nt: TGTGCCAGCAGCTCCTCCCACTCCTACGAGCAGTACTTC
j_call: TRBJ2-5; v_call: TRBV10-3; clone_size: few; d_call: TRBD2; cdr3_aa: CAISERGGRETQYF; cdr3_nt: TGTGCCATCAGTGAGCGGGGGGGCCGAGAGACCCAGTACTTC
j_call: TRBJ2-2; v_call: TRBV7-3; clone_size: .; d_call: .; cdr3_aa: CASSPRGPNTGELFF; cdr3_nt: TGTGCCAGCAGCCCCCGGGGGCCGAACACCGGGGAGCTGTTTTTT
j_call: TRBJ2-1; v_call: TRBV27; clone_size: .; d_call: TRBD1; cdr3_aa: CASSRTGEGEQFF; cdr3_nt: TGTGCCAGCAGCCGGACAGGGGAAGGTGAGCAGTTCTTC
j_call: TRBJ2-2; v_call: TRBV23-1; clone_size: .; d_call: TRBD1; cdr3_aa: CASSQLEGTANTGELFF; cdr3_nt: TGCGCCAGCAGTCAACTTGAGGGGACAGCAAACACCGGGGAGCTGTTTTTT
j_call: TRBJ1-5; v_call: TRBV6-5; clone_size: .; d_call: .; cdr3_aa: CATMKYSNQPQHF; cdr3_nt: TGTGCCACCATGAAATATAGCAATCAGCCCCAGCATTTT
j_call: TRBJ1-1; v_call: TRBV3-1/TRBV3-2; clone_size: .; d_call: .; cdr3_aa: CASSQASTPSEAFF; cdr3_nt: TGTGCCAGCAGCCAAGCAAGCACTCCGTCCGAAGCTTTCTTT
j_call: TRBJ1-6; v_call: TRBV3-1/TRBV3-2; clone_size: .; d_call: .; cdr3_aa: CASSRVDRENSPLHF; cdr3_nt: TGTGCCAGCAGCCGGGTAGACAGAGAAAATTCACCCCTCCACTTT
j_call: TRBJ2-1; v_call: TRBV6-1; clone_size: .; d_call: TRBD2; cdr3_aa: CASSEATSGFYNEQFF; cdr3_nt: TGTGCCAGCAGTGAAGCGACTAGCGGGTTTTACAATGAGCAGTTCTTC
j_call: TRBJ2-1; v_call: TRBV7-9; clone_size: .; d_call: TRBD2; cdr3_aa: CATLRSREGEQFF; cdr3_nt: TGTGCCACCCTTCGTTCGCGGGAGGGTGAGCAGTTCTTC